The 2 T cell receptor beta chains presented below share a single source sample, sequenced in a study of T cells in Graves' hyperthyroidism and ophthalmopathy. RNA transcripts gave rise to amplified TCR beta CDR3 regions. When the TCR CDR3 underwent first-round RT-PCR, the HTBI primer set was used. TCRdb itself ran the multiplex PCR reads through MiXCR, one entry per CDR3 protein. The data hold approximately 710,000 distinct CDR3 sequences, with around a sixth observed a single time. Sequencing was performed on blood. The receptor source for this set is a man aged 50 to 59 with Graves' hyperthyroidism.

In this sample, this clonotype turned up a few times. The chain recombines TRBV20-1 with TRBJ2-1; 8 nucleotides align to TRBD2. V dropped 0 bases and J dropped 4; count of bases not matched to a gene: 5. Germline-derived CDR1 and CDR2 are DFQATT and SNEGSKA (reference sequence). The CDR3 length is 15 residues. CDR3 DNA sequence: TGCAGTGCTAGAGATCCGCGGGAGGCTTACAATGAGCAGTTCTTC. Translating gives CSARDPREAYNEQFF.

The V gene is TRBV7-9, the J gene TRBJ2-2; 14 bases match TRBD2. J lost 1 base, V lost 2 bases, and 9 bases had no gene match. The CDR3 extends over 20 amino acids. Germline-derived CDR1 and CDR2 are SEHNR and FQNEAQ (reference sequence). The CDR3 DNA is TGTGCCAGCAGCTTACGGAGACTAGCGGGAGGGCCTCTGAACACCGGGGAGCTGTTTTTT. Protein product: CASSLRRLAGGPLNTGELFF.